The rows below give T cell receptor beta chains drawn from one sample of a study of OX40 agonist ivuxolimab in advanced cancers. Clones were read by immunoSEQ multiplex PCR, and TCRdb kept only the in-frame ones, dropping some. The sample contains tens of thousands of clones, about four fifths of which appear only once. The input for sequencing was CD4+ or CD8+ T cells sorted from blood, taken in a trial of the OX40 agonist ivuxolimab. These receptors all stem from an adult with an advanced solid tumor such as melanoma, head and neck, liver or kidney cancer. Both conserved end residues are part of each CDR3. D genes are given only for firm matches. Not every row has a clone size; where given, it reads once, few, many or a size class.

V: TRBV4-2
J: TRBJ2-5
D: TRBD1
size: few
DNA: TGTGCCAGCAGCCAAACCCCCACAGGGGGCCAAGAGACCCAGTACTTC
CDR3: CASSQTPTGGQETQYF

V: TRBV5-1
J: TRBJ1-6
D: NA
size: NA
DNA: TGCGCCAGCAGCTCCACAGGAAATTCACCCCTCCACTTT
CDR3: CASSSTGNSPLHF

V: TRBV5-1
J: TRBJ1-1
D: NA
size: NA
DNA: TGCGCCAGCAGCTTCATGGGGGCGGGCGAAGCTTTCTTT
CDR3: CASSFMGAGEAFF

V: TRBV4-2
J: TRBJ1-6
D: NA
size: NA
DNA: TGTGCCAGCAGCCAAGATCGGGGGGGCTCCTATAATTCACCCCTCCACTTT
CDR3: CASSQDRGGSYNSPLHF

V: TRBV30
J: TRBJ2-4
D: TRBD1
size: NA
DNA: TGTGCCTGGAGTGGGGACAGGGAAGTGGTCATTCAGTACTTC
CDR3: CAWSGDREVVIQYF

V: TRBV6-1
J: TRBJ1-1
D: NA
size: once
DNA: TGTGCCAGCAGTGAAGAAAGTTCAGGGGCGAACACTGAAGCCTTCTTT
CDR3: CASSEESSGANTEAFF

V: TRBV11-3
J: TRBJ2-7
D: NA
size: medium-sized
DNA: TGTGCCAGCAGCATCCAGGGCTCCTACGAGCAGTACTTC
CDR3: CASSIQGSYEQYF

V: TRBV7-9
J: TRBJ2-1
D: NA
size: NA
DNA: TGTGCCAGCAGCTTAGATAGTGAGCAGTTCTTC
CDR3: CASSLDSEQFF

V: TRBV25-1
J: TRBJ2-2
D: NA
size: once
DNA: TGTGCCAGCAGTGGACCGGGACTTCGGAACACCGGGGAGCTGTTTTTT
CDR3: CASSGPGLRNTGELFF

V: TRBV6-4
J: TRBJ2-1
D: TRBD1
size: NA
DNA: TGTGCCAGCAACGAATCCCCAGACAGGGTTGATGAGCAGTTCTTC
CDR3: CASNESPDRVDEQFF

V: TRBV6-1
J: TRBJ1-2
D: TRBD1
size: NA
DNA: TGTGCCAGCATTGAGTGGACAGGGTATGGCTACACCTTC
CDR3: CASIEWTGYGYTF

V: TRBV9
J: TRBJ2-3
D: TRBD1
size: few
DNA: TGTGCCAGCAGCGTAGCTTGGGGACAGACAGATACGCAGTATTTT
CDR3: CASSVAWGQTDTQYF

V: TRBV27
J: TRBJ2-7
D: NA
size: NA
DNA: TGTGCCAGCAGTTTATCGGCGGGGTACAGGCGTCACGAGCAGTACTTC
CDR3: CASSLSAGYRRHEQYF

V: TRBV29-1
J: TRBJ2-1
D: NA
size: NA
DNA: TGCAGCGTCCCGGGACAATTCTTCTACAATGAGCAGTTCTTC
CDR3: CSVPGQFFYNEQFF

V: TRBV7-9
J: TRBJ2-1
D: TRBD1
size: medium-sized
DNA: TGTGCCGACAGGGACAATGAGCAGTTCTTC
CDR3: CADRDNEQFF

V: TRBV6-1
J: TRBJ1-5
D: TRBD1
size: NA
DNA: TGTGCCAGCAGGGGGACAGATAGCAATCAGCCCCAGCATTTT
CDR3: CASRGTDSNQPQHF

V: TRBV21-1
J: TRBJ2-1
D: NA
size: NA
DNA: TGTGCCAGCAAGGGGACTCCAGGCTACAATGAGCAGTTCTTC
CDR3: CASKGTPGYNEQFF

V: TRBV6-5
J: TRBJ2-3
D: TRBD2
size: few
DNA: TGTGCCAGCAGTTCGGGGGGTCGCACAGATACGCAGTATTTT
CDR3: CASSSGGRTDTQYF

V: TRBV5-8
J: TRBJ2-7
D: TRBD2
size: NA
DNA: TGTGCCAGCAGCCTGGGACTAGCGGGAGGGCCAGGGGACGAGCAGTACTTC
CDR3: CASSLGLAGGPGDEQYF

V: TRBV19
J: TRBJ1-5
D: TRBD1
size: NA
DNA: TGTGCCAGTAGCCCTCGCCGGGGACAGTATAGCAATCAGCCCCAGCATTTT
CDR3: CASSPRRGQYSNQPQHF

V: TRBV5-4
J: TRBJ2-5
D: TRBD2
size: NA
DNA: TGTGCCAGCAGCTGGTTAGCGGGGGGCGGAGAGACCCAGTACTTC
CDR3: CASSWLAGGGETQYF

V: TRBV10-2
J: TRBJ1-1
D: NA
size: NA
DNA: TGCGCCACTTATACAGGCCCTGGGGCTGAAGCTTTCTTT
CDR3: CATYTGPGAEAFF

V: TRBV7-8
J: TRBJ2-5
D: NA
size: NA
DNA: TGTGCCAGCAGTTTAGGCCGAGAGACCCAGTACTTC
CDR3: CASSLGRETQYF

V: TRBV14
J: TRBJ2-1
D: TRBD2
size: NA
DNA: TGTGCCAGCAGCCAAGATTCACTAGCGAGACCCTACAATGAGCAGTTCTTC
CDR3: CASSQDSLARPYNEQFF

V: TRBV18
J: TRBJ2-1
D: TRBD2
size: NA
DNA: TGTGCCAGCTCACCCATCGATCGGACTAGCGGGGGTATCTACAATGAGCAGTTCTTC
CDR3: CASSPIDRTSGGIYNEQFF

V: TRBV6-6
J: TRBJ2-7
D: NA
size: NA
DNA: TGTGCCAGCAGTTCCGCTCCGGGCCCTTCCTACGAGCAGTACTTC
CDR3: CASSSAPGPSYEQYF

V: TRBV28
J: TRBJ1-2
D: NA
size: NA
DNA: TGTGCCAGCAGTTTAGGAGGGGACTATGGCTACACCTTC
CDR3: CASSLGGDYGYTF

V: TRBV4-3
J: TRBJ1-5
D: NA
size: NA
DNA: TGCGCCAGCAGCCCCAATGAGCTGGGCCAGCCCCAGCATTTT
CDR3: CASSPNELGQPQHF

V: TRBV11-2
J: TRBJ2-7
D: NA
size: NA
DNA: TGTGCCAGCAGCTTAGGTCCAGGAGCGACCTACGAGCAGTACTTC
CDR3: CASSLGPGATYEQYF

V: TRBV7-9
J: TRBJ1-5
D: NA
size: few
DNA: TGTGCCAGCAGCTTATCAGGACCCCAGCATTTT
CDR3: CASSLSGPQHF

V: TRBV20-1
J: TRBJ2-7
D: NA
size: NA
DNA: TGCAGTGCTAGTTGGGTCGGCGAGCAGTACTTC
CDR3: CSASWVGEQYF

V: TRBV9
J: TRBJ2-1
D: NA
size: NA
DNA: TGTGCCAGCAGCCCCTGGGACATTGGGAGCTCCTACAATGAGCAGTTCTTC
CDR3: CASSPWDIGSSYNEQFF

V: TRBV14
J: TRBJ2-5
D: NA
size: NA
DNA: TGTGCCAGCAGCCGCACGGCGGAGACCCAGTACTTC
CDR3: CASSRTAETQYF

V: TRBV30
J: TRBJ2-7
D: NA
size: NA
DNA: TGTGCCTGGAGTCCGAATCTCGACGAGCAGTACTTC
CDR3: CAWSPNLDEQYF

V: TRBV4-3
J: TRBJ1-5
D: NA
size: few
DNA: TGCGCCAGCAGCCAAGATCTAGTCTTAGGAGGCGATCAGCCCCAGCATTTT
CDR3: CASSQDLVLGGDQPQHF

V: TRBV6-1
J: TRBJ1-2
D: NA
size: NA
DNA: TGTGCCAGCAGGTCCCCATCACATGGCTACACCTTC
CDR3: CASRSPSHGYTF

V: TRBV28
J: TRBJ2-7
D: TRBD2
size: NA
DNA: TGTGCCAGCAGTGTCACTAGCGACGAGCAGTACTTC
CDR3: CASSVTSDEQYF

V: TRBV4-2
J: TRBJ1-1
D: NA
size: NA
DNA: TGTGCCAGCAGCTCAGACAGTAATGAAGCTTTCTTT
CDR3: CASSSDSNEAFF

V: TRBV5-5
J: TRBJ2-1
D: NA
size: NA
DNA: TGTGCCAGCAGCTTGGTCGGGGTTGATGAGCAGTTCTTC
CDR3: CASSLVGVDEQFF

V: TRBV28
J: TRBJ2-5
D: NA
size: NA
DNA: TGTGCCAGCAGTCCCCCGTACGTAGAGACCCAGTACTTC
CDR3: CASSPPYVETQYF

V: TRBV7-2
J: TRBJ2-7
D: NA
size: NA
DNA: TGTGCCAGCAGCTTAGCCGACCGAACCTACGAGCAGTACTTC
CDR3: CASSLADRTYEQYF

V: TRBV2
J: TRBJ1-1
D: NA
size: NA
DNA: TGTGCCAGTTTAGGGGCTTATACTGAAGCTTTCTTT
CDR3: CASLGAYTEAFF

V: TRBV7-6
J: TRBJ1-6
D: NA
size: NA
DNA: TGTGCCAGCAGCTTAGAGGGCGGACCGAGGCCTAATTCACCCCTCCACTTT
CDR3: CASSLEGGPRPNSPLHF

V: TRBV9
J: TRBJ2-1
D: TRBD2
size: NA
DNA: TGTGCCAGCAGCGTAGAAGGACTAGCGGGTGGGGGTGAGCAGTTCTTC
CDR3: CASSVEGLAGGGEQFF

V: TRBV19
J: TRBJ2-7
D: NA
size: NA
DNA: TGTGCCAGTAGTACGTCGCCGGGGGAGCAGTACTTC
CDR3: CASSTSPGEQYF

V: TRBV7-9
J: TRBJ1-2
D: TRBD1
size: NA
DNA: TGTGCCAGCAGCCTAGATGGGACAGTCTATGGCTACACCTTC
CDR3: CASSLDGTVYGYTF

V: TRBV27
J: TRBJ2-7
D: NA
size: large
DNA: TGTGCCAGCAGTTTTATCGGGGATTACGAGCAGTACTTC
CDR3: CASSFIGDYEQYF

V: TRBV5-1
J: TRBJ1-1
D: NA
size: NA
DNA: TGCGCCAATAAATTCCGGCGAATGAACACTGAAGCTTTCTTT
CDR3: CANKFRRMNTEAFF

V: TRBV11-2
J: TRBJ2-2
D: NA
size: NA
DNA: TGTGCCAGCAGCTCGCAGGGTTTGGCCGGGGAGCTGTTTTTT
CDR3: CASSSQGLAGELFF

V: TRBV23-1
J: TRBJ2-7
D: TRBD1
size: NA
DNA: TGCGCCAGCAGTCGTAACAGGGGGTACGAGCAGTACTTC
CDR3: CASSRNRGYEQYF

V: TRBV2
J: TRBJ1-1
D: NA
size: NA
DNA: TGTGCCAGCAGTGAAGGGAGGGTATCGAACACTGAAGCTTTCTTT
CDR3: CASSEGRVSNTEAFF